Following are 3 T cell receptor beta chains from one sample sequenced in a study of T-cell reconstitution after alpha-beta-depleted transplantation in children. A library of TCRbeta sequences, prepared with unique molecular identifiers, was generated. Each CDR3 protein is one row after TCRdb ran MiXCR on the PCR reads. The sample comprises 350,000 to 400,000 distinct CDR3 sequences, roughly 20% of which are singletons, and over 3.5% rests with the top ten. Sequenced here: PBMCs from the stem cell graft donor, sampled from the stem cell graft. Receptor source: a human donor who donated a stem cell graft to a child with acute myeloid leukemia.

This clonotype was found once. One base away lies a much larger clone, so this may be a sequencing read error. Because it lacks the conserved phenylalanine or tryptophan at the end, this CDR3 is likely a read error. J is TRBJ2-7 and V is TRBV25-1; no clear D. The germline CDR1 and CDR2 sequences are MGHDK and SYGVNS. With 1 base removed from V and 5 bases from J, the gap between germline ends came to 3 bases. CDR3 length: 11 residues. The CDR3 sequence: CASSELDEQYY. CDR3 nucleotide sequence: TGTGCCAGCAGTGAATTGGACGAGCAGTACTAC.

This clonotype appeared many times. The CDR3 bases are TGTGCCAGCAGCTTAAACGGACTAGCGGGGGACAATGAGCAGTTCTTC. Translation gives CASSLNGLAGDNEQFF. The chain links TRBV7-9 to TRBJ2-1; 13 bases map to TRBD2. Germline CDR1 and CDR2: SEHNR and FQNEAQ (reference sequence). J was trimmed by 5 bases and V by 2 bases; bases with no gene match: 3. The CDR3 loop spans 16 amino acids.

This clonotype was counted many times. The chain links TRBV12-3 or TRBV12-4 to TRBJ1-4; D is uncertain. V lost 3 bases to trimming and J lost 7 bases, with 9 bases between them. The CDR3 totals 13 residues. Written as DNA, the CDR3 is TGTGCCAGCAGTTTGGGTGCCTTTGAAAAACTGTTTTTT. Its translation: CASSLGAFEKLFF.